This T cell receptor (beta chain) was retrieved from a study of identical twins. This CDR3 comprises 15 residues. Trimming at V came to 2 bases and at J to 7 bases, leaving 8 bases not matched to a gene. Germline loops: CDR1 SGHDT, CDR2 YYEEEE. TCRdb fed the 5' RACE reads into MiXCR, producing one record per CDR3 protein. The sample has around 250,000 distinct CDR3 sequences; around 8% are singletons. Overall study findings and caveats: The authors noted that invariant MAIT and iNKT cells could partly confound zero-insertion analyses. Less excess twin sharing appeared in beta out-of-frame sequences. Beta clonotypes that were abundant in cord blood contained fewer insertions, a pattern absent from memory repertoires.

This clonotype has at least ten counts. Its antigen is as yet unknown. The sample was also linked to a second study, of yellow fever vaccine responses in identical twins.

The J gene is TRBJ2-1, the V gene TRBV5-6, with 8 bases identical to TRBD1. This sequence was found in a young woman in good health. The specimen was CD8+ T cells sorted from blood. The CDR3 bases are TGTGCCAGCAGCTTTCCGGACAGGGCGGGGAATGAGCAGTTCTTC. Its protein is CASSFPDRAGNEQFF.